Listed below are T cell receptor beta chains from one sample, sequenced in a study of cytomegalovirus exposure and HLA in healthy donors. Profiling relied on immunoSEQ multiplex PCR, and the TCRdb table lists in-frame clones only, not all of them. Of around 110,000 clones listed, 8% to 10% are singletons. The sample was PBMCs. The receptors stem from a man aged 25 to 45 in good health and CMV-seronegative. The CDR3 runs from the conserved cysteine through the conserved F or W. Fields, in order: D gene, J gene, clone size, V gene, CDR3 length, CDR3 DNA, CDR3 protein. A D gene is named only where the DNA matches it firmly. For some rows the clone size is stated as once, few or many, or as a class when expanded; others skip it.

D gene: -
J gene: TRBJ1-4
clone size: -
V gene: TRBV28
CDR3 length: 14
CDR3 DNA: TGTGCCAGCAATGATCTAACAGGGTATGAAAAACTGTTTTTT
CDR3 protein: CASNDLTGYEKLFF

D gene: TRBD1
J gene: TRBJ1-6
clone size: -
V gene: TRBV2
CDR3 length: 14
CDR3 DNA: TGTGCCAGCAAGCCAACAGGGGAGTATTCACCCCTCCACTTT
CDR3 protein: CASKPTGEYSPLHF

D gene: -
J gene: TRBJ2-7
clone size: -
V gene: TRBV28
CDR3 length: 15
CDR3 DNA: TGTGCCAGCAGTTTATCCGCCCTACCCGGCTACGAGCAGTACTTC
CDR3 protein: CASSLSALPGYEQYF

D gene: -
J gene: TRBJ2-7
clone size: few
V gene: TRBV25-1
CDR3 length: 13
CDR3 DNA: TGTGCCAGCAGTGCCGGCACAGCCTACGAGCAGTACTTC
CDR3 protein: CASSAGTAYEQYF

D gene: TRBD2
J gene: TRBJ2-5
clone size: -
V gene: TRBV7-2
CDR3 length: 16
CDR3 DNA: TGTGCCAGCAGCTTAAATCCAGCGGGAGGTGGAGAGACCCAGTACTTC
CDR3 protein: CASSLNPAGGGETQYF

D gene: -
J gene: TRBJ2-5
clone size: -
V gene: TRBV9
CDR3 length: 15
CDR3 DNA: TGTGCCAGCAGCGTAGGGCAAACAGATCAAGAGACCCAGTACTTC
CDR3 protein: CASSVGQTDQETQYF

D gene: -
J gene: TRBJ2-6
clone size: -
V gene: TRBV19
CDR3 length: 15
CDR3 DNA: TGTGCCAGTAGTACAACAGGGAATGGGGCCAACGTCCTGACTTTC
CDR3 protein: CASSTTGNGANVLTF

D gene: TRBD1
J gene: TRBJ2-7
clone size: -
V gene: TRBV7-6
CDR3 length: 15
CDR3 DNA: TGTGCCAGCAGCGTCGCCGGGACAGGGGCCTACGAGCAGTACTTC
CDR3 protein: CASSVAGTGAYEQYF

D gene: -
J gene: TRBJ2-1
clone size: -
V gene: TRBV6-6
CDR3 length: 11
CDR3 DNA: TGTGCCAGCAGTTCCGGTTGGGAGCAGTTCTTC
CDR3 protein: CASSSGWEQFF

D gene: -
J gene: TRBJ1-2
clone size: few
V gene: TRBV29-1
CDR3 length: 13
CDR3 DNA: TGCAGCGTTTCACCCAGGGTCGACTATGGCTACACCTTC
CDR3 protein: CSVSPRVDYGYTF

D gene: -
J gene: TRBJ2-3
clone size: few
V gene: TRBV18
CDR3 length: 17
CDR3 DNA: TGTGCCAGCTCACCTTTAAGCGAGGGTGCTAGCACAGATACGCAGTATTTT
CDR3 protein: CASSPLSEGASTDTQYF

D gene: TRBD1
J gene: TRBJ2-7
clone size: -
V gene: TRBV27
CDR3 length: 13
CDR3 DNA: TGTGCCAGCAGCCGGACAGGCTCCTACGAGCAGTACTTC
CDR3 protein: CASSRTGSYEQYF

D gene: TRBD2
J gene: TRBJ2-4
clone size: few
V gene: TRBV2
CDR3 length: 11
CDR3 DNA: TGTGCCAGCAGCCTCGGGACTAGCGTCCGGTTC
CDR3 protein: CASSLGTSVRF

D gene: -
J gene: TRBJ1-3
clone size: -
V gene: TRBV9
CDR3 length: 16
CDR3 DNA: TGTGCCAGCAGCGCCAGACTACAAGTTTCTGGAAACACCATATATTTT
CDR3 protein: CASSARLQVSGNTIYF

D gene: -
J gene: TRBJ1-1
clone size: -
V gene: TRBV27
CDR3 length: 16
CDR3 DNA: TGTGCCAGCAGTTTTCTCTCGACGGGAGGAAACACTGAAGCTTTCTTT
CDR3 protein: CASSFLSTGGNTEAFF

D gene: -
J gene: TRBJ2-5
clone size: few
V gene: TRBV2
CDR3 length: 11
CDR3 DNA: TGTGCCAGCAGCTTCCAAGAGACCCAGTACTTC
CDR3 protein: CASSFQETQYF

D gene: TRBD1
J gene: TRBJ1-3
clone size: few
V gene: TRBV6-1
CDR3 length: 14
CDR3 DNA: TGTGCCAGCACCCCAGGGGGTAAAGGAAACACCATATATTTT
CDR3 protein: CASTPGGKGNTIYF

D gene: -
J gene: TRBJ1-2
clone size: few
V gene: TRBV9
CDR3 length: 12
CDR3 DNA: TGTGCCAGCAGCCTTGGCCTGGTCGGCTACACCTTC
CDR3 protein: CASSLGLVGYTF

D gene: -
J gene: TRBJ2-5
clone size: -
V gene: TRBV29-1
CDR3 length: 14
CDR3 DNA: TGCAGCGTTGCGGGACGGGGAGGGGGGGAGACCCAGTACTTC
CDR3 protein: CSVAGRGGGETQYF

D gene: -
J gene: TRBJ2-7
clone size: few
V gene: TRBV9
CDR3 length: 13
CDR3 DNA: TGTGCCAGCAGCCCAGCGGATTCCTACGAGCAGTACTTC
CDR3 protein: CASSPADSYEQYF

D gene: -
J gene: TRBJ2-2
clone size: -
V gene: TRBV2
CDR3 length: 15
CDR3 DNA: TGTGCCAGCAGGGGGCAGGGGGACTCAACCGGGGAGCTGTTTTTT
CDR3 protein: CASRGQGDSTGELFF

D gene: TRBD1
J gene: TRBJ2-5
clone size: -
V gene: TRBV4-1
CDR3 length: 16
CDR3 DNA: TGCGCCAGCAGCCAAGATCCAGGGGGCACGGGAGAGACCCAGTACTTC
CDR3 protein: CASSQDPGGTGETQYF

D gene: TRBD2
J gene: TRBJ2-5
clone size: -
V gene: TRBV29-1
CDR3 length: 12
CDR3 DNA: TGCAGCGGGGAGGGGCGTGGGGAGACCCAGTACTTC
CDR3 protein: CSGEGRGETQYF

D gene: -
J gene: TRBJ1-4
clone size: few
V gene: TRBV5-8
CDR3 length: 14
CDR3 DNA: TGTGCCAGCAGCTCTAAGGAGGTGTTGGAAAAACTGTTTTTT
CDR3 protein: CASSSKEVLEKLFF

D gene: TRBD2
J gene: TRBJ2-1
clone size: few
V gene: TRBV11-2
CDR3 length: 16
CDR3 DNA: TGTGCCAGCAGCTTAGAGTCCCGACTAGCGGGAGATGAGCAGTTCTTC
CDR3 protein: CASSLESRLAGDEQFF

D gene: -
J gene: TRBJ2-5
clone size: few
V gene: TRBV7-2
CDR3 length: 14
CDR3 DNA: TGTGCCAGCAGCTTAGAGGGGCGCCGAGAGACCCAGTACTTC
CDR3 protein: CASSLEGRRETQYF

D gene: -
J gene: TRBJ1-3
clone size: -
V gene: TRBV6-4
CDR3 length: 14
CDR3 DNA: TGTGCCAGCAAGGACACTTTCTCTGGAAACACCATATATTTT
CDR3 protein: CASKDTFSGNTIYF

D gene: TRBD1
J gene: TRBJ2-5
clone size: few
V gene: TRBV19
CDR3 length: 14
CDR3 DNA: TGTGCCAGTTCTAGGTGGGACAGCCAAGAGACCCAGTACTTC
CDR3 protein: CASSRWDSQETQYF

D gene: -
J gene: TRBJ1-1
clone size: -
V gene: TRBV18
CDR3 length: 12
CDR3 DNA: TGTGCCTCCGGAGGGCTGAACACTGAAGCTTTCTTT
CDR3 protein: CASGGLNTEAFF

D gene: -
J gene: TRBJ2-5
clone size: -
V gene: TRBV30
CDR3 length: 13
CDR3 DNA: TGTGCCTGGAGCGCGGGACCGCGGGAGACCCAGTACTTC
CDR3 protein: CAWSAGPRETQYF

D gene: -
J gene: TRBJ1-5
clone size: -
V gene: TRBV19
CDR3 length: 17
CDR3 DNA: TGTGCCAGTAGGACACAGGGAGATGGTTGGTCCAATCAGCCCCAGCATTTT
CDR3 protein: CASRTQGDGWSNQPQHF

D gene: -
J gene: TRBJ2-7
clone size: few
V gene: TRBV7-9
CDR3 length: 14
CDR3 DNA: TGTGCCAGCAGCCATCGGGACAAGACCTACGAGCAGTACTTC
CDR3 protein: CASSHRDKTYEQYF

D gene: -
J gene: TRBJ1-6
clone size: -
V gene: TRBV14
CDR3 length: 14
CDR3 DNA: TGTGCCAGCAGCTTCTCCGGCCGAGGAACACCCCTCCACTTT
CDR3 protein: CASSFSGRGTPLHF

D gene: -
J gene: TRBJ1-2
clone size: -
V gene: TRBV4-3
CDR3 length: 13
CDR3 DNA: TGCGCCAGCAGCCACCAGGGGAGCTATGGCTACACCTTC
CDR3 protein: CASSHQGSYGYTF

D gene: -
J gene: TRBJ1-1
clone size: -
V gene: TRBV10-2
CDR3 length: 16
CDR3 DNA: TGCGCCAGCAGTGATGTAGCCGGCAGGGTCAACACTGAAGCTTTCTTT
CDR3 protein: CASSDVAGRVNTEAFF

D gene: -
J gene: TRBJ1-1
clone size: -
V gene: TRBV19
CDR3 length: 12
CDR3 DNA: TGTGCCAGTAGTATAGAGGCCTCTGAAGCTTTCTTT
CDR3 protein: CASSIEASEAFF

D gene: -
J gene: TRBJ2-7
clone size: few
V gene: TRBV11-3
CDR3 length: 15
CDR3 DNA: TGTGCCAGCAGCTTAGATTGGGGGGTTTCCTACGAGCAGTACTTC
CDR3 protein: CASSLDWGVSYEQYF

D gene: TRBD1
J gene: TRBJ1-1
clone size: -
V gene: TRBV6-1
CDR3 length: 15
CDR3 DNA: TGTGCCAGCAGTGGATACAGGGGGAGTAACACTGAAGCTTTCTTT
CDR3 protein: CASSGYRGSNTEAFF

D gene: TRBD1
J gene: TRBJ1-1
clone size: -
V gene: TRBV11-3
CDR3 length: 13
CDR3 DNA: TGTGCCAGCAGCACACGGTATGACAGGGAGGCTTTCTTT
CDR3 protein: CASSTRYDREAFF

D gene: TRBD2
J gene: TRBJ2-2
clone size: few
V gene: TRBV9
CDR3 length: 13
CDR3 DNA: TGTGCCAGCAGCCCGGGGGGGGCCGGGGAGCTGTTTTTT
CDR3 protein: CASSPGGAGELFF

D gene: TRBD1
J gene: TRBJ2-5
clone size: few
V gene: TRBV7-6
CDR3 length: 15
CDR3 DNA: TGTGCCAGCAGCATAAACAGGGGGCACGAGGAGACCCAGTACTTC
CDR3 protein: CASSINRGHEETQYF

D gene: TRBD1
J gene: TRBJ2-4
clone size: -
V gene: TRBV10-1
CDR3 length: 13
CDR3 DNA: TGCGCCAGCAGTTCAGGGGACAGGAACATTCAGTACTTC
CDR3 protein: CASSSGDRNIQYF

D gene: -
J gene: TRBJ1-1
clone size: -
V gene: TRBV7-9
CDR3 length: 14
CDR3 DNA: TGTGCCAGCAGATCAACAGAGAAGAACACTGAAGCTTTCTTT
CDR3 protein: CASRSTEKNTEAFF

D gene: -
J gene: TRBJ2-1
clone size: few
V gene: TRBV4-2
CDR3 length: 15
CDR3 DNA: TGTGCCAGCAGCCAAGTCCAGACAGCTAACAATGAGCAGTTCTTC
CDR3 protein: CASSQVQTANNEQFF

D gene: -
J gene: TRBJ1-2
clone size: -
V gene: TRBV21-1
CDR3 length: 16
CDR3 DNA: TGTGCCAGCAGCAAAGCTGGGACAGGGGGGGATGAAGGCTACACCTTC
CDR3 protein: CASSKAGTGGDEGYTF

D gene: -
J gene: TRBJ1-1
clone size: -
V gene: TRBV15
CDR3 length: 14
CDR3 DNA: TGTGCCACCAGCTCACTTGAGGGGGACACTGAAGCTTTCTTT
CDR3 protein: CATSSLEGDTEAFF

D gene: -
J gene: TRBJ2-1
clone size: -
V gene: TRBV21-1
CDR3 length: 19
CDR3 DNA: TGTGCCAGCAGCAAAGCGACTAGCGGGGGGGCCAGGGGCCATGATGAGCAGTTCTTC
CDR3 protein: CASSKATSGGARGHDEQFF

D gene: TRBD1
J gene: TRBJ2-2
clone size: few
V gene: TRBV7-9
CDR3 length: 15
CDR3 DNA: TGTGCCAGCAGCACAGTGACAGGGGGCGTTGGGGAGCTGTTTTTT
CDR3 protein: CASSTVTGGVGELFF